This T cell receptor beta chain was obtained from a study of blood T cells in healthy people across ages. Study outcomes and limitations: Correlation between TCR beta diversity and naive T cell percentage was strong.

Using a J-beta primer mix together with a sample-barcoded 5' primer, a second PCR was run for about 6 to 12 cycles. A tag from a template-switch adaptor with 12 random nucleotides marked each cDNA molecule. From the 5' RACE reads, TCRdb called clonotypes with MiXCR, one entry per CDR3 protein. The profile shows 1.4 million or so distinct CDR3 sequences, roughly 43% of them singletons. This clonotype was detected only a few times. The antigen is undetermined. The CDR3 consists of 14 residues. CDR1 SEHNR and CDR2 FQNEAQ come from the germline V gene (reference sequence). Donors ranged from about 6 to 95 years old and were healthy Caucasians in Russia.

Sequenced: blood. This chain joins TRBV7-9 and TRBJ2-5; 7 nucleotides line up with TRBD2. The J call may not be correct, given that the DNA end is closer to TRBJ2-7. The clonotype comes from a woman aged 18-35 years in good health. CDR3 sequence: CASSLASGVDEQYF. CDR3 nucleotide sequence: TGTGCCAGCAGCTTAGCCAGCGGGGTAGACGAGCAGTACTTC.